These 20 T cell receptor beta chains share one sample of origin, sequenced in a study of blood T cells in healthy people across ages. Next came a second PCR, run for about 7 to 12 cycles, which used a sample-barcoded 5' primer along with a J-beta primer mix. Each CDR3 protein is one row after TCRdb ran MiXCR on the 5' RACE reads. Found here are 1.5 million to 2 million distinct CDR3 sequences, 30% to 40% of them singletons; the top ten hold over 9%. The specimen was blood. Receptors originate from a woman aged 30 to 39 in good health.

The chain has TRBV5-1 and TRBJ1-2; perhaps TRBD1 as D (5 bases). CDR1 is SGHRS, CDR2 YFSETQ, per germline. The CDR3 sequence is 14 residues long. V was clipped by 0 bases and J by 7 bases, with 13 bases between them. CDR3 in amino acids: CASSLEGPVGGYTF. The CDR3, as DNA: TGCGCCAGCAGCTTGGAGGGGCCCGTCGGTGGCTACACCTTC.

CDR3 protein: CSAVPGTNSPLHF. CDR3 nucleotides: TGCAGTGCCGTCCCGGGCACGAATTCACCCCTCCACTTT. This rearrangement joins TRBV20-1 to TRBJ1-6, with D unresolved. The CDR3 is 13 residues long. Germline V CDR1 and CDR2: DFQATT, SNEGSKA (reference sequence). Trimming took 6 bases from V and 7 from J, leaving 13 bases between them.

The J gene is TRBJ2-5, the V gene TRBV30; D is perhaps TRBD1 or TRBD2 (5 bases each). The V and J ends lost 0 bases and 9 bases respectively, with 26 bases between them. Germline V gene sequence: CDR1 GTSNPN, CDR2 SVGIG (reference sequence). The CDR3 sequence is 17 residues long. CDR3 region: CAWSVEGPLAFSGSQYF. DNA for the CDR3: TGTGCCTGGAGTGTAGAGGGGCCCCTGGCTTTTTCAGGGTCCCAGTACTTC. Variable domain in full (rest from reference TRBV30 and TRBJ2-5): SQTIHQWPATLVQPVGSPLSLECTVEGTSNPNLYWYRQAAGRGLQLLFYSVGIGQISSEVPQNLSASRPQDRQFILSSKKLLLSDSGFYLCAWSVEGPLAFSGSQYFGPGTRLLVL.

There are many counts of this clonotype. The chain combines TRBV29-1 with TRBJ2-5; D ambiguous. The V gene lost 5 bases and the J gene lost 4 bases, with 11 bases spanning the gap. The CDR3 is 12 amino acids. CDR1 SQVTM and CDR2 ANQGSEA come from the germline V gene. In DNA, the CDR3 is TGCAGCGTTCGCGCAGGCATAGAGACCCAGTACTTC. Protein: CSVRAGIETQYF. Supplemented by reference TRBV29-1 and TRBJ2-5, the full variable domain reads SAVISQKPSRDICQRGTSLTIQCQVDSQVTMMFWYRQQPGQSLTLIATANQGSEATYESGFVIDKFPISRPNLTFSTLTVSNMSPEDSSIYLCSVRAGIETQYFGPGTRLLVL.

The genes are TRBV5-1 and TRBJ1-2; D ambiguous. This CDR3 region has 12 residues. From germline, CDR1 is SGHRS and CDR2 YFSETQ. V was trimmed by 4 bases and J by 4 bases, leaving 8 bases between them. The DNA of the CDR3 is TGCGCCAGCAGCCCTTCTTCCTATGGCTACACCTTC. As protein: CASSPSSYGYTF.

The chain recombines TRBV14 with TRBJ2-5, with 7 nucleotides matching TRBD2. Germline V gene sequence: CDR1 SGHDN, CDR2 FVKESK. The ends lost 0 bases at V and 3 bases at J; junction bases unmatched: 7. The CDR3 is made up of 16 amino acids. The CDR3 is CASSQDGASGEETQYF. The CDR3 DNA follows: TGTGCCAGCAGCCAAGATGGGGCTAGCGGTGAAGAGACCCAGTACTTC.

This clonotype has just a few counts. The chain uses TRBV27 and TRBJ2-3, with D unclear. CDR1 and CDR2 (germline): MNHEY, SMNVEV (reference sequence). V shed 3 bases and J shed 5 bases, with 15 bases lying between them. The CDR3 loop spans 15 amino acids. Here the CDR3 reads CASSFSPRRGDTQYF. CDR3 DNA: TGTGCCAGCAGTTTTTCACCGAGGCGTGGAGATACGCAGTATTTT.

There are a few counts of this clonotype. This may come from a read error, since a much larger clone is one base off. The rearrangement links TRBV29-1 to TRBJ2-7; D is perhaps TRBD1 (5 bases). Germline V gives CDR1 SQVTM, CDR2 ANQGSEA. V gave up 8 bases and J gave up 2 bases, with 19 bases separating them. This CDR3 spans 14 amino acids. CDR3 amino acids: CSIYTGAAAYEQYF. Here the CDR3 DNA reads TGCAGCATCTACACTGGGGCGGCAGCCTACGAGCAGTACTTC.

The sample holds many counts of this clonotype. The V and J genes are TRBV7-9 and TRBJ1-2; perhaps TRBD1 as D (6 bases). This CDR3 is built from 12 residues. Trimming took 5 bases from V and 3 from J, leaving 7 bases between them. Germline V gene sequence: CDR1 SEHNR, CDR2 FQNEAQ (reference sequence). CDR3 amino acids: CASSRTDYGYTF. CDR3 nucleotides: TGTGCCAGCAGCAGGACAGACTATGGCTACACCTTC.

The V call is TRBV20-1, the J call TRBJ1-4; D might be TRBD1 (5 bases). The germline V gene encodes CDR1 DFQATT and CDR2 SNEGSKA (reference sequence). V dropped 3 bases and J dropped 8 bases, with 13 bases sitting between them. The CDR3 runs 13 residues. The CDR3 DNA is TGCAGTGCTAGGGACGCCGGGGGGGAAAAACTGTTTTTT. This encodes CSARDAGGEKLFF.

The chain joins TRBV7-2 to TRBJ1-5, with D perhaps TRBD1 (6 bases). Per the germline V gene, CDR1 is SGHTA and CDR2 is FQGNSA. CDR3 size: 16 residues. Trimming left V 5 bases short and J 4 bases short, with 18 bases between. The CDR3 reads CASSAGGGNPNQPQHF. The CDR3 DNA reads TGTGCCAGCAGCGCCGGAGGGGGAAACCCTAATCAGCCCCAGCATTTT.

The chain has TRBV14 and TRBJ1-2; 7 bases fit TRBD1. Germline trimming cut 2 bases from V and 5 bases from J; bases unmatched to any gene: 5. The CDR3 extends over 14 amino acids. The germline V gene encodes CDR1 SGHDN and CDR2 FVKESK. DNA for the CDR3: TGTGCCAGCAGCCAACCCGGGACAGCATATGGCTACACCTTC. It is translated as CASSQPGTAYGYTF.

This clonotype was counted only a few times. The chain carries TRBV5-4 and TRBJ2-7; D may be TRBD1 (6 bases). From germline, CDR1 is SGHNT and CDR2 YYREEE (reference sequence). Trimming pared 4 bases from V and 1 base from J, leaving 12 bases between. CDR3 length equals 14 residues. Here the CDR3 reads CASSRRGSSYEQYF. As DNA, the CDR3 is TGTGCCAGCAGCCGTAGGGGGAGTTCCTACGAGCAGTACTTC. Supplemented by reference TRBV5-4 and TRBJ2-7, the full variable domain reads ETGVTQSPTHLIKTRGQQVTLRCSSQSGHNTVSWYQQALGQGPQFIFQYYREEENGRGNFPPRFSGLQFPNYSSELNVNALELDDSALYLCASSRRGSSYEQYFGPGTRLTVT.

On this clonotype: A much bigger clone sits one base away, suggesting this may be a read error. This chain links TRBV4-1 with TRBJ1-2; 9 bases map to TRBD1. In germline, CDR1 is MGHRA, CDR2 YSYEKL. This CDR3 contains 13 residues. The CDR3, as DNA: TGCGCCGGCAGCCAAACAGGGGGCAGTGGCTACACCTTC. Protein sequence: CAGSQTGGSGYTF.

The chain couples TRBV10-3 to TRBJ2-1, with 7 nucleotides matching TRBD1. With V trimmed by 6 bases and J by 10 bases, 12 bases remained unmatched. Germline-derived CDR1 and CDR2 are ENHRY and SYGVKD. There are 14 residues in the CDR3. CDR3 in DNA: TGTGCCATCAGCGAAGACAGGGCGAGCAAGGAGCAGTTCTTC. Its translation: CAISEDRASKEQFF.

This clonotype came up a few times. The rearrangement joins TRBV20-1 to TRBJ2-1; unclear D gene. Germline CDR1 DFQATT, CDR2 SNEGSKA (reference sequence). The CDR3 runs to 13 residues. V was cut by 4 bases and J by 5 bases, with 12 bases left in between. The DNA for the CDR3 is TGCAGTGCTATCCCTCTTCGGGACAATGAGCAGTTCTTC. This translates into CSAIPLRDNEQFF.

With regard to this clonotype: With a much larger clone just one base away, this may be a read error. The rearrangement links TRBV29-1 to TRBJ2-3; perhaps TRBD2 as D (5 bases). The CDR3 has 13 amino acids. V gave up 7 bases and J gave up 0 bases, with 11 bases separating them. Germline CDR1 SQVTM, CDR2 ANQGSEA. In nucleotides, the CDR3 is TGCAGCGCTGCAGCGGTCAGCACAGATACGCAGTATTTT. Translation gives CSAAAVSTDTQYF.

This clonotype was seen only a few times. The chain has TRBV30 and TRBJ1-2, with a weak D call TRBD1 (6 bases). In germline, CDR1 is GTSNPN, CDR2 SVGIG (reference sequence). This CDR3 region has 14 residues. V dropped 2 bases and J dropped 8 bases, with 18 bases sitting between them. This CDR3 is CAWSFPVQGWGYTF. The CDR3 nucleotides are TGTGCCTGGAGTTTCCCCGTACAGGGTTGGGGCTACACCTTC. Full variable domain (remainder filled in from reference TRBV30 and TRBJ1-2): SQTIHQWPATLVQPVGSPLSLECTVEGTSNPNLYWYRQAAGRGLQLLFYSVGIGQISSEVPQNLSASRPQDRQFILSSKKLLLSDSGFYLCAWSFPVQGWGYTFGSGTRLTVV.

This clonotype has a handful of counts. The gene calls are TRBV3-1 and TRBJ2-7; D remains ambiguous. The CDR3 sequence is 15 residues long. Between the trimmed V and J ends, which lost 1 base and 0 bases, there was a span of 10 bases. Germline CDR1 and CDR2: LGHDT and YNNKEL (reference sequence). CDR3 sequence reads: CASSQAQLTSYEQYF. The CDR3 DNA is TGTGCCAGCAGCCAAGCACAGTTAACCTCCTACGAGCAGTACTTC.

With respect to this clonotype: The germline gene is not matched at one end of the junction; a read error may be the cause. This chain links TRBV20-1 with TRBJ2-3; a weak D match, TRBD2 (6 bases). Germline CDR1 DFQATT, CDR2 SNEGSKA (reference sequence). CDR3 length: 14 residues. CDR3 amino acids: CSASTGRSTDAQYF. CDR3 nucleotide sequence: TGCAGTGCTAGTACTGGGAGGAGCACAGATGCGCAGTATTTT.